The 3 T cell receptor beta chains below were found in one sample sequenced in a study of PD-1 blockade in classical Hodgkin lymphoma. The time point is: newly diagnosed, previously untreated cHL patient sample. TCRdb's copy holds only in-frame clones and misses some; the assay was immunoSEQ multiplex PCR. The repertoire has 20,000 to 25,000 clones, 94% of them found once; the top ten carry 3.5% to 5%. The sequenced sample was peripheral blood mononuclear cells (PBMCs). The source is a human donor with classical Hodgkin lymphoma.

This chain uses TRBV6-5 with TRBJ1-5; tentatively, D is TRBD1 (5 bases). CDR1 and CDR2 (germline): MNHEY, SVGAGI. The V and J ends lost 6 bases and 3 bases respectively, with 12 bases between them. This CDR3 region has 14 residues. The CDR3 DNA follows: TGTGCCAGCAGCTTTACAGGATCCAATCAGCCCCAGCATTTT. It yields the protein CASSFTGSNQPQHF.

The genes are TRBV7-8 and TRBJ2-7; D may be TRBD2 (7 bases). With 5 bases removed from V and 5 bases from J, the gap between germline ends came to 13 bases. CDR1 and CDR2 from the germline V gene are SGHVS and FQNEAQ. CDR3 length: 13 amino acids. CDR3 in amino acids: CASSQSGGHEQYF. The DNA for the CDR3 is TGTGCCAGCAGCCAATCGGGGGGCCACGAGCAGTACTTC.

The chain links TRBV11-3 to TRBJ2-4, with TRBD1 matching over 9 bases. The CDR3 loop spans 20 amino acids. CDR1 and CDR2 from the germline V gene are SGHNT and YENEEA. V dropped 4 bases and J dropped 3; count of bases not matched to a gene: 19. The CDR3 region has the DNA TGTGCCAGCAGCTCGAACAGGGGGCGCAAAGGAGGACAAGACAAAAACATTCAGTACTTC. The encoded protein is CASSSNRGRKGGQDKNIQYF.